These T cell receptor beta chains were read from a single sample in a study of T cell changes during pregnancy in multiple sclerosis. Some clones are missing from TCRdb's copy, which holds only in-frame ones; the method was immunoSEQ multiplex PCR. The sample has 45,000 to 50,000 clones; roughly 92% are singletons. The source was CD4+ T cells from peripheral blood mononuclear cells, collected in the second trimester of pregnancy. These receptors came from a female donor in good health, enrolled as a control in a pregnancy study. CDR3s include the opening cysteine and the closing phenylalanine or tryptophan. The order of the fields is clone size, V gene, D gene, J gene, CDR3 DNA, CDR3 protein. A D gene is named only where the DNA matches it firmly. The size field is filled for only some rows; it gives once, few, many or a size class.

clone size: .; V gene: TRBV5-1; D gene: TRBD2; J gene: TRBJ2-1; CDR3 DNA: TGCGCCAGCAGCTTGGGTCTAGCGGGGGGAAACAATGAGCAGTTCTTC; CDR3 protein: CASSLGLAGGNNEQFF
clone size: .; V gene: TRBV4-3; D gene: .; J gene: TRBJ1-2; CDR3 DNA: TGCGCCAGCAGCCAAGAACGAGGCTCCCAGTACTATGGCTACACCTTC; CDR3 protein: CASSQERGSQYYGYTF
clone size: .; V gene: TRBV6-5; D gene: .; J gene: TRBJ1-3; CDR3 DNA: TGTGCCAGCAGTTACGCGGTTTCGTCGCCTGGAAACACCATATATTTT; CDR3 protein: CASSYAVSSPGNTIYF
clone size: .; V gene: TRBV11-3; D gene: TRBD1; J gene: TRBJ1-3; CDR3 DNA: TGTGCCAGCAGCTTGGGACAGGCGGGAAACACCATATATTTT; CDR3 protein: CASSLGQAGNTIYF
clone size: .; V gene: TRBV30; D gene: TRBD1; J gene: TRBJ1-1; CDR3 DNA: TGTGCCTGGAGGCTAAAATGGACAGGGGGCTTGACTGAAGCTTTCTTT; CDR3 protein: CAWRLKWTGGLTEAFF
clone size: .; V gene: TRBV7-9; D gene: TRBD1; J gene: TRBJ1-4; CDR3 DNA: TGTGCCAGCAGCACAGGACAGGGGGCTGCTGAAAAACTGTTTTTT; CDR3 protein: CASSTGQGAAEKLFF
clone size: .; V gene: TRBV9; D gene: .; J gene: TRBJ2-3; CDR3 DNA: TGTGCCAGCAGCCCACGGGAGGGGGCCCCAGATACGCAGTATTTT; CDR3 protein: CASSPREGAPDTQYF
clone size: .; V gene: TRBV7-3; D gene: TRBD2; J gene: TRBJ2-5; CDR3 DNA: TGTGCCAGCAGCTTATTCTCGGGGGGGACCCAGTACTTC; CDR3 protein: CASSLFSGGTQYF
clone size: .; V gene: TRBV5-6; D gene: .; J gene: TRBJ1-1; CDR3 DNA: TGTGCCAGCAGCTCGGCCCCCGAAGTGGGGGCGGAAGCTTTCTTT; CDR3 protein: CASSSAPEVGAEAFF
clone size: .; V gene: TRBV27; D gene: TRBD1; J gene: TRBJ1-2; CDR3 DNA: TGTGCCAGCAGTCCCGCCGGGGGGACAGGGCTCCTATTTGGCTACACCTTC; CDR3 protein: CASSPAGGTGLLFGYTF
clone size: .; V gene: TRBV10-3; D gene: .; J gene: TRBJ1-2; CDR3 DNA: TGTGCCATCAGCGTGGACAGCAACTATGGCTACACCTTC; CDR3 protein: CAISVDSNYGYTF
clone size: .; V gene: TRBV7-7; D gene: TRBD1; J gene: TRBJ2-3; CDR3 DNA: TGTGCCAGCAGCTTAGGACAGGGGGCAGATACGCAGTATTTT; CDR3 protein: CASSLGQGADTQYF
clone size: .; V gene: TRBV4-2; D gene: .; J gene: TRBJ2-7; CDR3 DNA: TGTGCCAGCAGCCAAGGGGACACCTACGAGCAGTACTTC; CDR3 protein: CASSQGDTYEQYF
clone size: .; V gene: TRBV27; D gene: .; J gene: TRBJ1-2; CDR3 DNA: TGTGCCAGCAGTCTCCGCGGCTATGGCTACACCTTC; CDR3 protein: CASSLRGYGYTF
clone size: .; V gene: TRBV4-3; D gene: TRBD2; J gene: TRBJ2-5; CDR3 DNA: TGCGCCAGCAGCCAAGATCTCGGGACTAGCGGGGGGGCCGTGGAGACCCAGTACTTC; CDR3 protein: CASSQDLGTSGGAVETQYF
clone size: .; V gene: TRBV7-3; D gene: TRBD1; J gene: TRBJ2-5; CDR3 DNA: TGTGCCAGCAGCTTGACAGGGGGAGACTGGGAGACCCAGTACTTC; CDR3 protein: CASSLTGGDWETQYF
clone size: .; V gene: TRBV19; D gene: .; J gene: TRBJ1-1; CDR3 DNA: TGTGCCAGTAGTAGAGAGGGGAGCACTGAAGCTTTCTTT; CDR3 protein: CASSREGSTEAFF
clone size: .; V gene: TRBV19; D gene: TRBD1; J gene: TRBJ1-6; CDR3 DNA: TGTGCCAGTAGTATGCGGGACAGAAATTCACCCCTCCACTTT; CDR3 protein: CASSMRDRNSPLHF
clone size: .; V gene: TRBV19; D gene: .; J gene: TRBJ1-3; CDR3 DNA: TGTGCCAGTAGCTTGCGCACCCGCTCTGGAAACACCATATATTTT; CDR3 protein: CASSLRTRSGNTIYF
clone size: .; V gene: TRBV23-1; D gene: TRBD1; J gene: TRBJ2-7; CDR3 DNA: TGCGCCAGCAGTTCTTCCGGGACAGGGGCGTACGAGCAGTACTTC; CDR3 protein: CASSSSGTGAYEQYF
clone size: once; V gene: TRBV5-8; D gene: TRBD1; J gene: TRBJ2-3; CDR3 DNA: TGTGCCAGCAGCCCAGGACAGGGGGCCACAGATACGCAGTATTTT; CDR3 protein: CASSPGQGATDTQYF
clone size: .; V gene: TRBV11-1; D gene: .; J gene: TRBJ2-7; CDR3 DNA: TGTGCCAGCAGCACCCCTTGGACATCCTCCTACGAGCAGTACTTC; CDR3 protein: CASSTPWTSSYEQYF
clone size: .; V gene: TRBV9; D gene: TRBD2; J gene: TRBJ2-2; CDR3 DNA: TGTGCCAGCAGCGTGAATTTAATCGAGACTAGCGGGGTCGGGGAGCTGTTTTTT; CDR3 protein: CASSVNLIETSGVGELFF
clone size: .; V gene: TRBV5-1; D gene: .; J gene: TRBJ1-1; CDR3 DNA: TGCGCCAGCAGCTTGAGTCAGGAGAACACTGAAGCTTTCTTT; CDR3 protein: CASSLSQENTEAFF
clone size: .; V gene: TRBV30; D gene: .; J gene: TRBJ1-1; CDR3 DNA: TGTGCCTGGAGTCCGGGGGGCATCGGTACTGAAGCTTTCTTT; CDR3 protein: CAWSPGGIGTEAFF
clone size: .; V gene: TRBV7-8; D gene: .; J gene: TRBJ2-7; CDR3 DNA: TGTGCCAGCAGCTTAAACTCCCTAGCCTCCTACGAGCAGTACTTC; CDR3 protein: CASSLNSLASYEQYF
clone size: .; V gene: TRBV11-3; D gene: TRBD1; J gene: TRBJ1-1; CDR3 DNA: TGTGCCAGCAGCCGACAGGGGCAGGAAGCTTTCTTT; CDR3 protein: CASSRQGQEAFF
clone size: once; V gene: TRBV11-2; D gene: TRBD1; J gene: TRBJ1-1; CDR3 DNA: TGTGCCAGCAGCTCCCTTGGGACAGGGAAGGACGCTTTCTTT; CDR3 protein: CASSSLGTGKDAFF